Reported below is one T cell receptor beta chain. No cognate antigen has been identified for it. Base qualities were left out, and no much larger clone turns up one base away. Genomic DNA was isolated using the Qiagen DNeasy kit from unsorted PBMCs as well as from negatively selected CD4+ and CD8+ fractions. Amplification of TCR beta CDR3 regions was done by immunoSEQ multiplex PCR with primers that anneal to V and J segments. A synthetic immune receptor repertoire was used to minimize amplification bias, and remaining bias was computationally removed after sequencing. In the authors' own workflow: Custom Python scripts were used to quantify repertoire diversity as the Shannon entropy index. Unsorted, CD4+ and CD8+ repertoires were analyzed separately, except for combined analyses in which CD4+ and CD8+ sequences were merged in silico. A clone counted as expanded when the clone's frequency after treatment rose at least 2-fold relative to C1D1, and clones undetected at baseline were given a pseudocount of 0.5. Clones with 0 or 1 copy at C1D1 were defined as singleton clones, while clones with 2 or more copies were defined as non-singleton clones. Clones expanded in unsorted samples were annotated as CD4+, CD8+ or unknown by matching protein sequences in sorted samples from the same patient. Wilcoxon tests on paired samples were used to test changes in diversity from C1D1 to C4D1. Not all clones reach the TCRdb copy of this immuneACCESS table, which keeps in-frame sequences only. Checked studies attribute under half of the gap to unresolved V genes and leave the rest unexplained. The V and J calls and clone size are taken from that table; D and trimming were inferred from the DNA. The sample yields 20,000 to 25,000 clones; around four fifths were counted once. Approximately 37% of the sample goes to the ten largest clones.

These data come from a study of PD-1 blockade in classical Hodgkin lymphoma (dated by TCRdb to about 2020). For context, the study as a whole: Nivolumab dosing was 3 mg/kg intravenously every 2 weeks, continuing until either disease progression or unacceptable toxicity. To define a peripheral blood immune signature of response to PD-1 blockade in classical Hodgkin lymphoma, the study combined TCR beta sequencing with CyTOF.

The CDR3, from cysteine to phenylalanine, totals 15 residues. Only the CDR3 portion is preserved as DNA: 45 bases, with reading frame beginning at the first base. Cut back by 5 bases and 1 base, the V and J ends lie 14 bases apart. According to the germline V gene (reference sequence), CDR1 reads LNHDA and CDR2 reads SQIVND. The time point label, read with the paper, signifies: cycle 2 day 1 (C2D1) of nivolumab. Relapse after autologous stem cell transplantation had occurred in all trial patients, and cohorts A, B and C were distinguished by prior brentuximab vedotin exposure. The trial cohort comprised fewer than 65 patients with relapsed/refractory classical Hodgkin lymphoma whose best overall responses were complete response, partial response or progressive disease. In the multi-cohort phase II CheckMate 205 trial, trial patients received single-agent nivolumab. Best overall response was determined by an independent review committee according to the 2007 International Working Group response criteria. Trial PBMCs were collected immediately before nivolumab initiation (C1D1) and during therapy at cycle 2 day 1 and cycle 4 day 1. After peripheral blood was drawn into 8 mL Vacutainer Cell Preparation Tubes, PBMCs were isolated by centrifugation and then cryopreserved.

The investigation overall reported the following: Patients starting nivolumab less than 1 year after ASCT had lower diversity and were excluded from later analyses to avoid confounding by immune reconstitution. Newly diagnosed patients were reported to have lower baseline TCR diversity than healthy donors, and relapsed/refractory patients were reported to have lower baseline TCR diversity still. A significant rise by C4D1 was seen in CD4+ but not CD8+ TCR diversity (p=0.0027 vs p=0.16), with the rise being most apparent in complete responders (p=0.02). Trial patients with a complete response had baseline diversity similar to that of newly diagnosed patients, while partial responders and progressors had significantly lower diversity. The study was limited to a single clinical trial cohort, and causes of repertoire differences, possibly disease activity or prior therapy, remained undefined.

The sample was peripheral blood mononuclear cells (PBMCs), taken before the second cycle of nivolumab. This receptor was taken from a human donor with classical Hodgkin lymphoma. The rearranged segments are TRBV19 and TRBJ1-1; a tentative D call is TRBD1 (5 bases match). The CDR3 corresponds to CASSSLGRKNTEAFF. The sequence in DNA is TGTGCCAGTAGTTCGTTGGGACGGAAGAACACTGAAGCTTTCTTT.